This entry lists 7 T cell receptor beta chains sequenced from one sample in a study of PD-1 blockade in classical Hodgkin lymphoma (dated by TCRdb to between 2020 and 2021). Interpreted using the paper, the time point label stands for: cycle 4 day 1 (C4D1), after 6 weeks of nivolumab. Relapse after autologous stem cell transplantation had occurred in all trial patients, and cohorts A, B and C were distinguished by prior brentuximab vedotin exposure. The protocol used for the library was the immunoSEQ multiplex PCR assay. Imported from immuneACCESS, the table was reduced by TCRdb to in-frame sequences with V and J called. These copies leave out some clones; in studies compared against another copy, an unresolved V gene accounts for under half, and the cause of the remainder is not known. For this sample the table gives some 50,000 clones, of which around 74% were detected only once. The biggest ten clones account for approximately 12% of the sample.

This specimen was peripheral blood mononuclear cells (PBMCs), taken before the fourth cycle of nivolumab. The receptors stem from a human donor with classical Hodgkin lymphoma.

This clone has only a few counts. The genes are TRBV29-1 and TRBJ1-1; D is perhaps TRBD1 (5 bases). Trimming removed 3 bases at V and 0 bases at J, with 8 bases between. Germline V gene data show CDR1 as SQVTM and CDR2 as ANQGSEA. CDR3 length equals 13 residues. CDR3 sequence: CSVEGPMNTEAFF. The CDR3 DNA reads TGCAGCGTTGAGGGGCCCATGAACACTGAAGCTTTCTTT. The full variable domain, in which reference TRBV29-1 and TRBJ1-1 provide the parts outside the CDR3, is SAVISQKPSRDICQRGTSLTIQCQVDSQVTMMFWYRQQPGQSLTLIATANQGSEATYESGFVIDKFPISRPNLTFSTLTVSNMSPEDSSIYLCSVEGPMNTEAFFGQGTRLTVV.

In its sample, this clone was seen many times. The J gene is TRBJ2-3, the V gene TRBV29-1, with 10 bases lining up with TRBD1. Germline loops: CDR1 SQVTM, CDR2 ANQGSEA. Trimming at V came to 3 bases and at J to 1 base, leaving 7 bases not matched to a gene. This CDR3 has 16 residues. CDR3 residues: CSVEGGTGVGTDTQYF. The DNA for the CDR3 is TGCAGCGTTGAGGGCGGGACAGGGGTCGGCACAGATACGCAGTATTTT.

The V gene is TRBV5-1, the J gene TRBJ2-1; tentatively, D is TRBD1 (6 bases). The V gene's germline CDR1 is SGHRS and CDR2 YFSETQ. The germline V and J ends were trimmed by 4 bases and 7 bases, with 12 bases remaining between them. This CDR3 spans 13 amino acids. CDR3 DNA: TGCGCCAGCAGCAAGGACAGTGGGAATGAGCAGTTCTTC. Its protein is CASSKDSGNEQFF.

This chain uses TRBV18 with TRBJ2-5; the D gene is possibly TRBD1 (5 bases). The CDR3 length is 13 residues. The germline V gene encodes CDR1 KGHSH and CDR2 LQKENI. The ends were cut back, 5 bases at V and 4 bases at J, with 11 bases in the middle. The CDR3 DNA reads TGTGCCAGCTCAGCAGGGTGGGGAGAGACCCAGTACTTC. Protein: CASSAGWGETQYF.

The V gene is TRBV5-1, the J gene TRBJ2-5; 7 bases line up with TRBD1. CDR3 length equals 14 residues. CDR1 and CDR2 (germline): SGHRS, YFSETQ. V shed 4 bases and J 1 base; nucleotides not matched to a gene: 4. The CDR3 loop reads CASSLRTGQETQYF. The CDR3 DNA sequence: TGCGCCAGCAGCCTTAGGACAGGCCAAGAGACCCAGTACTTC.

The genes are TRBV7-9 and TRBJ2-7; no clear D gene. This CDR3 region has 16 residues. The germline CDR1 and CDR2 sequences are SEHNR and FQNEAQ (reference sequence). Trimming shortened V by 0 bases and J by 1 base, and 13 bases separated the two germline ends. DNA of the CDR3: TGTGCCAGCAGCTTAGCAGGCAGCTCCTATTCCTACGAGCAGTACTTC. It is translated as CASSLAGSSYSYEQYF.

This chain joins TRBV6-1 and TRBJ1-3; possibly TRBD1 for D (5 bases). The germline CDR1 and CDR2 sequences are MNHNS and SASEGT. The germline V and J ends were trimmed by 0 bases and 2 bases, with 8 bases remaining between them. The CDR3 has 15 amino acids. CDR3 sequence reads: CASSEARGAGNTIYF. CDR3 bases: TGTGCCAGCAGTGAAGCACGGGGGGCTGGAAACACCATATATTTT.